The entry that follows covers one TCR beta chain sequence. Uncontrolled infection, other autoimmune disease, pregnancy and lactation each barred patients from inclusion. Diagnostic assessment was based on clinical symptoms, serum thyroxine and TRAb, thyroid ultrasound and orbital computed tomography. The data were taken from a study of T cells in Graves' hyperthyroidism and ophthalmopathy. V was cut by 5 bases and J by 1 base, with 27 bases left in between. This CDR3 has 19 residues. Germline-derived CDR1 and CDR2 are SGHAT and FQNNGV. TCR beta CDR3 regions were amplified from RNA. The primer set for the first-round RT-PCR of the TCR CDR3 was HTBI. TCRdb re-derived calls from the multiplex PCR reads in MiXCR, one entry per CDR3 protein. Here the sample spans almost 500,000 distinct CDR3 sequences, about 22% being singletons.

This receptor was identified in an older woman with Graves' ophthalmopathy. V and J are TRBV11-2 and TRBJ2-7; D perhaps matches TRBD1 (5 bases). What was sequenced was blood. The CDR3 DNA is TGTGCCAGCAGCACCATTAGAAACTTCGACAGATTTTATTCCTACGAGCAGTACTTC. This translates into CASSTIRNFDRFYSYEQYF.